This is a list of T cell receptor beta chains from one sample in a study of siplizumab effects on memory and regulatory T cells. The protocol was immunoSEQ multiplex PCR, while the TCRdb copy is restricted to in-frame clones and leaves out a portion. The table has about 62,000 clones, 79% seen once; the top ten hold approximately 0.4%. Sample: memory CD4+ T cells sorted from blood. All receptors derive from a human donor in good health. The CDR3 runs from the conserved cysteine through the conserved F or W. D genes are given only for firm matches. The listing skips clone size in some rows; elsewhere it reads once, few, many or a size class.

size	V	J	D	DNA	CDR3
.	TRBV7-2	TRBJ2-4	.	TGTGCCAGCAGCAAACCGGGGACCGGCGCCAAAAACATTCAGTACTTC	CASSKPGTGAKNIQYF
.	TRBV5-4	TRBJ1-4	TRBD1	TGTGCCAGCACTTCACGTTCCGCAGGGGGTGAAAAACTGTTTTTT	CASTSRSAGGEKLFF
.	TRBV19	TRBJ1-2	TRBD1	TGTGCCAGTAGTTCGAGACCGGGACAGGGACGCAATGGCTATGGCTACACCTTC	CASSSRPGQGRNGYGYTF
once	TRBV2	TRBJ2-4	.	TGTGCCAGCAGTGAAAGGGTAGCCGGTGACCAAGCCAAAAACATTCAGTACTTC	CASSERVAGDQAKNIQYF
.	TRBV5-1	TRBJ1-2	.	TGCGCCAGCAGCCCCGGGGGTCCGGGGGGCGGAGTGGGCTACACCTTC	CASSPGGPGGGVGYTF
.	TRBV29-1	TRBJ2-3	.	TGCAGCGTTGAATCAGGGGGGAGGGATACGCAGTATTTT	CSVESGGRDTQYF
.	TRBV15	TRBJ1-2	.	TGTGCCACCAGCAGAGATCTCCTCTCGTATGGCTACACCTTC	CATSRDLLSYGYTF
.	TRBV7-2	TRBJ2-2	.	TGTGCCAGCAGCTCCTGGAGTGCAGCCGGGGAGCTGTTTTTT	CASSSWSAAGELFF
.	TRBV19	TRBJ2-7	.	TGTGCCAGTAGCACATACAGTGGGTGGAGCGAGCAGTACTTC	CASSTYSGWSEQYF
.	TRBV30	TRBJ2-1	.	TGTGCCTGGGCCTCGGACTGGCGCAATGAGCAGTTCTTC	CAWASDWRNEQFF
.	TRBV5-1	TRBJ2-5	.	TGCGCCAGCAGCTTAGGGCTAGCCCAAGAGACCCAGTACTTC	CASSLGLAQETQYF
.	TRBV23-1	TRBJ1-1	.	TGCGCCAGCAGTCAATCTAAGCAGGTCCGCCCGAACACTGAAGCTTTCTTT	CASSQSKQVRPNTEAFF
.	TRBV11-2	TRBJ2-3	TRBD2	TGTGCCAGCAGCCCAAAATGGAAGGGAGGGTCCACAGATACGCAGTATTTT	CASSPKWKGGSTDTQYF
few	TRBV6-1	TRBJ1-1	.	TGTGCCAGCAGTGTGGGGAGGACTGAAGCTTTCTTT	CASSVGRTEAFF
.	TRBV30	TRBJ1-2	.	TGTGCCTGGAGTAGCAGGTTGAACCCTATCTTC	CAWSSRLNPIF
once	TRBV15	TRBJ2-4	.	TGTGCCACCAGCAGAGATCTGGGCGGGGACAAAAACATTCAGTACTTC	CATSRDLGGDKNIQYF
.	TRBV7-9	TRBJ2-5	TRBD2	TGTGCCAGCAGCTTACCCCTAGCGGGGGAGACCCAGTACTTC	CASSLPLAGETQYF
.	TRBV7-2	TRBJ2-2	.	TGTGCCAGCAGCGAAAGCGTGCACGGGGAGCTGTTTTTT	CASSESVHGELFF
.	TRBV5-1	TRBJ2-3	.	TGCGCCAGCAGCTTGGCCTTGGCCAAACCCACAGATACGCAGTATTTT	CASSLALAKPTDTQYF
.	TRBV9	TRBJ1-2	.	TGTGCCAGCAGCGTAGGTCAGTTTGGGGGCTACACCTTC	CASSVGQFGGYTF
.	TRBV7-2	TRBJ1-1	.	TGTGCCAGCAGCAATCAGGGGACGAACACTGAAGCTTTCTTT	CASSNQGTNTEAFF
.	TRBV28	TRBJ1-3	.	TGTGCCAGCAAGGGTGGGGGACCGGCCTCTGGAAACACCATATATTTT	CASKGGGPASGNTIYF
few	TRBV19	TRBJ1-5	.	TGTGCCACCAGCCAGACCAGGGTGCTCAATCAGCCCCAGCATTTT	CATSQTRVLNQPQHF
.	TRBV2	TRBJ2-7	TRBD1	TGTGCCAGCAGGATAGGGACAGTTGGATGGGAGCAGTACTTC	CASRIGTVGWEQYF
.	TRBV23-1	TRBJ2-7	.	TGCGCCCAGGACCTCAAACTTTGGGTCTACGAGCAGTACTTC	CAQDLKLWVYEQYF
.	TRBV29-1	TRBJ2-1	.	TGCAGCGTTGGTGGGGGGGCCGTCTACAATGAGCAGTTCTTC	CSVGGGAVYNEQFF
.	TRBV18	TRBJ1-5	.	TGTGCCAGCTCACCCCCCGCAGGGGGCAATCAGCCCCAGCATTTT	CASSPPAGGNQPQHF
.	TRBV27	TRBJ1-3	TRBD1	TGTGCCAGCAAGCCAGGGGGGCAGGCTGGAAACACCATATATTTT	CASKPGGQAGNTIYF